Listed below are T cell receptor beta chains from one sample, sequenced in a study of CD8+CD57+ T cells in acquired aplastic anemia. One entry per CDR3 protein, called by TCRdb with MiXCR from the reads. The table includes 200,000 to 250,000 distinct CDR3 sequences, roughly two thirds detected once. The sequencing input was sorted CD4+, CD8+, or CD8+CD57+ T cells (not recorded which) from PBMCs. Receptors originate from a human donor with aplastic anemia. The CDR3 runs from the conserved cysteine through the conserved F or W. The D gene is left open where the match is weak. Clone size is shown for a subset of rows, as once, few, many or a class of expanded clone.

abundance,d_gene,len,v_gene,j_gene,CDR3nt,CDR3aa
NA,TRBD1,18,TRBV7-6,TRBJ1-1,TGTGCCAGCAGCCCAATAACAACGACAGGGGGCGAAGAAGAGGAAGCTTTCTTT,CASSPITTTGGEEEEAFF
NA,NA,16,TRBV7-8,TRBJ2-1,TGTGCCAGCAGCCCATACCGGGACTCCAGCCCCAATGAGCAGTTCTTC,CASSPYRDSSPNEQFF
once,NA,13,TRBV9,TRBJ2-5,TGTACCAGCAGTCGCGGGGATGGAGAGACCCAGTACTTC,CTSSRGDGETQYF
few,NA,15,TRBV20-1,TRBJ1-6,TGCAGTGCTAGAGCTTCAGGGAATCGGGGCTCACCCCTCCACTTT,CSARASGNRGSPLHF
NA,NA,12,TRBV10-2,TRBJ1-5,TGCGCCAGCGGGTATAGCAATCAGCCCCAGCATTTT,CASGYSNQPQHF
NA,TRBD1,15,TRBV19,TRBJ2-7,TGTGCCAGTAGTGCCCGGGACAGGGGGACCGACGAGCAGTACTTC,CASSARDRGTDEQYF
NA,TRBD1,13,TRBV2,TRBJ1-2,TGTGCCAGTCACCGGGACAGTAACTATGGCTACACCTTC,CASHRDSNYGYTF
NA,NA,15,TRBV7-9,TRBJ2-7,TGTGCCAGCAGTCCGTTAAGGTCTGGGGCCTACGAGCAGTACTTC,CASSPLRSGAYEQYF
NA,NA,16,TRBV7-6,TRBJ2-7,TGTGCCAGCAGCTTAGGCGTCGACCAGGGGATCCACGAGCAGTACTTC,CASSLGVDQGIHEQYF
NA,NA,14,TRBV29-1,TRBJ2-1,TGCAGCTTGGTGGGAGGAAATGCCTACAATGAGCAGCTCTTC,CSLVGGNAYNEQLF
few,TRBD1,13,TRBV19,TRBJ1-5,TGTGCCAGTAGTCTGACAGGGGCTCAGCCCCAGCATTTT,CASSLTGAQPQHF
few,TRBD1,17,TRBV7-3,TRBJ2-2,TGTGCCAGCAGCTTAGGTTTGACAGGGACGAACACCGGGGAGCTGTTTTTT,CASSLGLTGTNTGELFF
many,NA,14,TRBV15,TRBJ2-7,TGTGCCACCAGCAGAGATTCGAGGGTTGACGAGCAGTACTTC,CATSRDSRVDEQYF
once,NA,12,TRBV29-1,TRBJ2-3,TGCAGCGTGGTCAGGGACACAGATACGCAGTATTTT,CSVVRDTDTQYF
few,NA,14,TRBV12-3/TRBV12-4,TRBJ2-7,TGTGCCAGCAGTACTGGGACCTCCGCCTACGAGCAGTACTTC,CASSTGTSAYEQYF
once,NA,14,TRBV7-2,TRBJ1-2,TGTGCCAGCAGCTCGACGGGAGCTAACTATGGCTACACCTTC,CASSSTGANYGYTF
NA,TRBD1,17,TRBV6-2/TRBV6-3,TRBJ1-6,TGTGCCAGCAGAACGCCTCTCGGGACAGGGGCCAATTCACCCCTCCACTTT,CASRTPLGTGANSPLHF
NA,TRBD2,14,TRBV20-1,TRBJ2-7,TGCAGTGCCCGACTAGCGGACGGGTCCTACGAGCAGTACTTC,CSARLADGSYEQYF
NA,TRBD2,14,TRBV20-1,TRBJ2-1,TGCAGTGCTACCCCTAGCGGGGGGGCGCATGAGCAGTTCTTC,CSATPSGGAHEQFF
NA,NA,14,TRBV7-3,TRBJ1-1,TGTGCCAGCAGCCGTGACTCCTTGAACACTGAAGCTTTCTTT,CASSRDSLNTEAFF
NA,NA,14,TRBV7-3,TRBJ2-2,TGTGCCAGCAGCTATTACCAGGGGACCGGGGAGCTGTTTTTT,CASSYYQGTGELFF
few,NA,13,TRBV7-3,TRBJ2-5,TGTGCCAGCAGTTCTACAGTCGAAGAGACCCAGTACTTC,CASSSTVEETQYF
NA,TRBD1,13,TRBV5-4,TRBJ2-7,TGTGCCAGCAGCTCAGACAGGGGCCACGAGCAGTACTTC,CASSSDRGHEQYF
NA,NA,13,TRBV25-1,TRBJ1-4,TGTGCCAGCCCTAGACGGGAGAGTGAAAAACTGTTTTTT,CASPRRESEKLFF